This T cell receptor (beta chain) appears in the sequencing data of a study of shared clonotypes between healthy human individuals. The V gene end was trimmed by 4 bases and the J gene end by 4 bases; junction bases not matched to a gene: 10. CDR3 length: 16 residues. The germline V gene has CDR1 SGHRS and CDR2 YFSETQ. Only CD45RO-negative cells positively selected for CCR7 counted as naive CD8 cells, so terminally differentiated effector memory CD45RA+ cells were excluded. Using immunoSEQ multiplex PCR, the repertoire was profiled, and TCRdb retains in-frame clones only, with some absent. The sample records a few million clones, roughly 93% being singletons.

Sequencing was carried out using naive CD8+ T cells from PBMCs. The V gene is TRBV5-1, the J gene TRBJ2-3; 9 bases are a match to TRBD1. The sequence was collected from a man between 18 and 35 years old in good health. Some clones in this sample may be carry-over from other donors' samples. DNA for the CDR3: TGCGCCAGCAGCACAAAGGACAGGGGACGTGCAGATACGCAGTATTTT. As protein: CASSTKDRGRADTQYF.